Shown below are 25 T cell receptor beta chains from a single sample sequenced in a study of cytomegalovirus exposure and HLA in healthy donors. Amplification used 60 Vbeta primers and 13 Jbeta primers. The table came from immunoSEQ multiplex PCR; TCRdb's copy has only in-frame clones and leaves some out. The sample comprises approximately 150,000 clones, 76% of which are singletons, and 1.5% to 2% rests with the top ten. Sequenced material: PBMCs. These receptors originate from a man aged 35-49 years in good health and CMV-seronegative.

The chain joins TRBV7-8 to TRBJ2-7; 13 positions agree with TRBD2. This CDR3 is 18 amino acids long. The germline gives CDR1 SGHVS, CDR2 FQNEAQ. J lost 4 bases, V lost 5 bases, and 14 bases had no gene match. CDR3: CASSPTPTSGGANYEQYF. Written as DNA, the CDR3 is TGTGCCAGCAGCCCCACCCCTACTAGCGGGGGGGCCAATTACGAGCAGTACTTC.

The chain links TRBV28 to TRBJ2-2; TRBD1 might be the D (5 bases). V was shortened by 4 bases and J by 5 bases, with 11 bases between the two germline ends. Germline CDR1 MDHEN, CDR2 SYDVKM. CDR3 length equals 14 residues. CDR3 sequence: CASSWTPSTGELFF. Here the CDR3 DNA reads TGTGCCAGCAGTTGGACACCGTCGACCGGGGAGCTGTTTTTT.

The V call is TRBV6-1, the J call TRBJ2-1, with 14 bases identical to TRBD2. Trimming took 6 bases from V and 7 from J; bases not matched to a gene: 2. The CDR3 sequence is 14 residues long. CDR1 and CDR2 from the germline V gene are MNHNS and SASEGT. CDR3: CASSGTSGSNEQFF. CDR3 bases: TGTGCCAGCAGCGGGACTAGCGGGAGTAATGAGCAGTTCTTC.

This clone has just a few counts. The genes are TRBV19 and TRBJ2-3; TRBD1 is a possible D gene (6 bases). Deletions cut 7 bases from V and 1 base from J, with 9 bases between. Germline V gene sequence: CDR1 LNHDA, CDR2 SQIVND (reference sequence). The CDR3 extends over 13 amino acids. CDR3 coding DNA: TGTGCCAGTACTCAGGGGCGCACAGATACGCAGTATTTT. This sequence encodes CASTQGRTDTQYF.

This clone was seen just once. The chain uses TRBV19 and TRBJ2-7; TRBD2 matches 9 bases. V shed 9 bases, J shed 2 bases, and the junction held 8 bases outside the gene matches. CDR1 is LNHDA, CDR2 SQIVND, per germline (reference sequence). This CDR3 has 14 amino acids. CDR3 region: CASQTSGDTYEQYF. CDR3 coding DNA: TGTGCCAGCCAGACTAGCGGAGATACCTACGAGCAGTACTTC.

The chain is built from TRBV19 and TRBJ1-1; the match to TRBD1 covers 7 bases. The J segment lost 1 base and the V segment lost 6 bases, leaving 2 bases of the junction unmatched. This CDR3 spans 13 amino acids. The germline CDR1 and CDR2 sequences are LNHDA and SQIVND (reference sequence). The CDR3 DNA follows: TGTGCCAGTAGCGGGACAGCGAACACTGAAGCTTTCTTT. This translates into CASSGTANTEAFF.

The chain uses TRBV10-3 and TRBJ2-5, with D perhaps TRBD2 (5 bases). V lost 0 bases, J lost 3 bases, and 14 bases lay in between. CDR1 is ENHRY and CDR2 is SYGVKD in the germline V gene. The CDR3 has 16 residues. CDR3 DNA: TGTGCCATCAGTGAGTCGCGGGCGGTTGTCAAAGAGACCCAGTACTTC. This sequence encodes CAISESRAVVKETQYF.

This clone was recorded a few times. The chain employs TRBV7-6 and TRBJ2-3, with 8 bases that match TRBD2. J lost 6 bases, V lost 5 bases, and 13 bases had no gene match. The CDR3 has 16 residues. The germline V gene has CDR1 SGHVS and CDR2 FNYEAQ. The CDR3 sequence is CASSPSGGLLSDTQYF. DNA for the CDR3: TGTGCCAGCAGCCCCAGCGGGGGCCTTCTGTCCGATACGCAGTATTTT. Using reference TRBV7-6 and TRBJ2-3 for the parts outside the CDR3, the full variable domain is GAGVSQSPRYKVTKRGQDVALRCDPISGHVSLYWYRQALGQGPEFLTYFNYEAQQDKSGLPNDRFSAERPEGSISTLTIQRTEQRDSAMYRCASSPSGGLLSDTQYFGPGTRLTVL.

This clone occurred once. The CDR3 here is CASSTQGANTGELFF. The CDR3 nucleotides read TGTGCCAGCAGCACCCAGGGGGCGAACACCGGGGAGCTGTTTTTT. The chain combines TRBV7-2 with TRBJ2-2; 7 bases agree with TRBD1. Germline V gene lookup returns CDR1 SGHTA and CDR2 FQGNSA. The CDR3 length is 15 residues. With V trimmed by 5 bases and J by 0 bases, 3 bases remained unmatched.

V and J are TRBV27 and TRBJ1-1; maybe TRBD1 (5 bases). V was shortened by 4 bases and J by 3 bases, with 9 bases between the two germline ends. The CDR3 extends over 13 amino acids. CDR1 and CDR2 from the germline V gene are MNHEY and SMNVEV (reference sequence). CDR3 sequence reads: CASSSGGDTEAFF. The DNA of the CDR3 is TGTGCCAGCAGTTCCGGAGGGGACACTGAAGCTTTCTTT.

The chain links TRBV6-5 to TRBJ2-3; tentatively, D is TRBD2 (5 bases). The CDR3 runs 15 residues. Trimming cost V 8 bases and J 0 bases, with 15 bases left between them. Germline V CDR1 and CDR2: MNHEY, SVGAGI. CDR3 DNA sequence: TGTGCCAGCTCCCGGGTAGCGAGGAGCACAGATACGCAGTATTTT. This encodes CASSRVARSTDTQYF.

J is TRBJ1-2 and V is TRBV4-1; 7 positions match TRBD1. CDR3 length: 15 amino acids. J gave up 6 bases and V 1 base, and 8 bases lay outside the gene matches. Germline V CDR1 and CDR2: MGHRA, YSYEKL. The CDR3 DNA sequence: TGCGCCAGCAGCCAAGTGACAGGGACGGGGGATGGCTACACCTTC. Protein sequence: CASSQVTGTGDGYTF.

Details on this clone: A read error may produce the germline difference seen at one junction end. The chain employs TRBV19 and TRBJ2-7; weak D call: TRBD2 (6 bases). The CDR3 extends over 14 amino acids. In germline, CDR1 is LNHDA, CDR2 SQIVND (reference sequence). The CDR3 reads CARRQTGLSYEQYF. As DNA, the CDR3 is TGTGCCCGTAGGCAGACGGGACTGTCCTACGAGCAGTACTTC.

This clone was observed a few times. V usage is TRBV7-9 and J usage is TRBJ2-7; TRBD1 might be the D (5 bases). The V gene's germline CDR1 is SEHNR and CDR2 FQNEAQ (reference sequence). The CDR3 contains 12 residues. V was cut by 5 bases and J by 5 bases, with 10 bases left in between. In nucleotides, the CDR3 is TGTGCCAGCAGCCGACAGCTTGACGAGCAGTACTTC. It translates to CASSRQLDEQYF.

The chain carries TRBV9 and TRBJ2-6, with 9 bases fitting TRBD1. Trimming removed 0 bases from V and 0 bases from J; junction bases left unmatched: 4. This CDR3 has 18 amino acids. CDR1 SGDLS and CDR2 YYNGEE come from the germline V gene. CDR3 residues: CASSVGQGVFSGANVLTF. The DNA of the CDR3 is TGTGCCAGCAGCGTAGGACAGGGGGTTTTCTCTGGGGCCAACGTCCTGACTTTC.

The CDR3 is CATSRGDSNYEQYF. The CDR3 nucleotides are TGTGCCACCAGCAGAGGGGACAGCAACTACGAGCAGTACTTC. This rearrangement joins TRBV15 to TRBJ2-7; 7 bases fit TRBD1. The germline CDR1 and CDR2 sequences are LNHNV and YYDKDF (reference sequence). Trimming at V came to 1 base and at J to 3 bases, leaving 3 bases not matched to a gene. CDR3 size: 14 residues. Full variable domain (outside the CDR3, taken from reference TRBV15 and TRBJ2-7): DAMVIQNPRYQVTQFGKPVTLSCSQTLNHNVMYWYQQKSSQAPKLLFHYYDKDFNNEADTPDNFQSRRPNTSFCFLDIRSPGLGDTAMYLCATSRGDSNYEQYFGPGTRLTVT.

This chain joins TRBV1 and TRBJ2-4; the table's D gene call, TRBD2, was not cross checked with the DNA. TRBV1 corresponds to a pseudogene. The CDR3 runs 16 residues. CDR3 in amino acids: CTSSHNYTIPKNIQYF. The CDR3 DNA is TGCACCAGCAGCCACAACTATACCATACCCAAAAACATTCAGTACTTC.

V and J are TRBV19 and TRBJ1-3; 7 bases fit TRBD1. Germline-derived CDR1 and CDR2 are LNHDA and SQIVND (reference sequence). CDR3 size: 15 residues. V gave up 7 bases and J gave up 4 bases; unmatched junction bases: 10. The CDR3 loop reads CASTEGAVNGNTIYF. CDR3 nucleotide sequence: TGTGCCAGTACCGAGGGGGCGGTGAACGGAAACACCATATATTTT.

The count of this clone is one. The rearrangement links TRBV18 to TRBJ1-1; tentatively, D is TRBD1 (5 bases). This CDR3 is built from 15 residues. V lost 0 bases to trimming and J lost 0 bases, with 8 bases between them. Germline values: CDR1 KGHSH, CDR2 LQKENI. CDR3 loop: CASSPPTAMNTEAFF. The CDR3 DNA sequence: TGTGCCAGCTCACCACCGACAGCCATGAACACTGAAGCTTTCTTT.

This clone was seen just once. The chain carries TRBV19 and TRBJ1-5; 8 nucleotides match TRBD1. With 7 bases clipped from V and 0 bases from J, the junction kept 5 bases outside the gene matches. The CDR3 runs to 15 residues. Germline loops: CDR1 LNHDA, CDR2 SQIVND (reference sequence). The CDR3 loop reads CASIPGGDSNQPQHF. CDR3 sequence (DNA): TGTGCCAGTATCCCAGGGGGCGATAGCAATCAGCCCCAGCATTTT.

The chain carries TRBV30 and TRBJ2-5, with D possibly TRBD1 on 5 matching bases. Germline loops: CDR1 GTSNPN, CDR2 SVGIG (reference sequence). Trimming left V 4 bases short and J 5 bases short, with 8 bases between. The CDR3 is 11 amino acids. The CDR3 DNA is TGTGCCTGGACCCAGGGCGAGACCCAGTACTTC. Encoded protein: CAWTQGETQYF.

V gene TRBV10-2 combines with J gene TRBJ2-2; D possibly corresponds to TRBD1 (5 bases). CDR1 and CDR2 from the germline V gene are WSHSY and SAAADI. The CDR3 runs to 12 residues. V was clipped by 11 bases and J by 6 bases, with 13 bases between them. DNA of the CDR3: TGCGCCGCGCTCCTAGGGGCCGGGGAGCTGTTTTTT. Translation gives CAALLGAGELFF.

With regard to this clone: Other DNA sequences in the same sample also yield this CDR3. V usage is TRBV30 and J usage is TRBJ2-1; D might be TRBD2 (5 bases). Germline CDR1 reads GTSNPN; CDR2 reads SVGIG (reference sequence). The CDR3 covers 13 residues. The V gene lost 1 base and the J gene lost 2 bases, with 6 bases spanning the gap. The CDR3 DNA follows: TGTGCCTGGAGTGGAGGGCCCTACAATGAGCAGTTCTTC. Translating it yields CAWSGGPYNEQFF.

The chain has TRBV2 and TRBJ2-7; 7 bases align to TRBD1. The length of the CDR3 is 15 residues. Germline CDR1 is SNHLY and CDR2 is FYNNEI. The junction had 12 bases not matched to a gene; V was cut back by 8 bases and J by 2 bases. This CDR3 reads CASSQTGVPTYEQYF. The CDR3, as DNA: TGTGCCAGCTCCCAAACAGGGGTGCCTACCTACGAGCAGTACTTC.

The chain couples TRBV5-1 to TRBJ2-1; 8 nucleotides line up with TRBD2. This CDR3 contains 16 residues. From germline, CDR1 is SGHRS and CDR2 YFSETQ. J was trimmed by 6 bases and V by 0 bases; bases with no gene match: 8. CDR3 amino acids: CASSLEGPREGNEQFF. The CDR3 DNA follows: TGCGCCAGCAGCTTGGAGGGCCCCCGGGAGGGCAATGAGCAGTTCTTC.